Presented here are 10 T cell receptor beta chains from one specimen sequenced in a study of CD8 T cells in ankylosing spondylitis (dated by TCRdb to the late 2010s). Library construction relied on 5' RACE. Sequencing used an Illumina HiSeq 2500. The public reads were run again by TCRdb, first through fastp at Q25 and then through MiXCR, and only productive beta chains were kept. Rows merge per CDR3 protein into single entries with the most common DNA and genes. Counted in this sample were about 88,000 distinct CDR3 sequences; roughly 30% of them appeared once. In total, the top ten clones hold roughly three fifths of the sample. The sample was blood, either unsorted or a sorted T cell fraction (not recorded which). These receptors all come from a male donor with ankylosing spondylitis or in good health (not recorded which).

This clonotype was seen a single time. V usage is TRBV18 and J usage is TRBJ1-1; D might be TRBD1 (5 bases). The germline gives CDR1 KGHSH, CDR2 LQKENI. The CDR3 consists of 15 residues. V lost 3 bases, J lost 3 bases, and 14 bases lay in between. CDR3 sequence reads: CASSPKILGDTEAFF. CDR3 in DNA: TGTGCCAGCTCACCCAAGATCCTAGGGGACACTGAAGCTTTCTTT.

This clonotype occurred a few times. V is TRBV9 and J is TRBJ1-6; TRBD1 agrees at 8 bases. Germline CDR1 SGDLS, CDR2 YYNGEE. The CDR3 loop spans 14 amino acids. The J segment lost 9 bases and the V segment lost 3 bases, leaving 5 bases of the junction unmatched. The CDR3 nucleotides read TGTGCCAGCAGCGGGCAGGGGGCGAGTTCACCCCTCCACTTT. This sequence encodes CASSGQGASSPLHF.

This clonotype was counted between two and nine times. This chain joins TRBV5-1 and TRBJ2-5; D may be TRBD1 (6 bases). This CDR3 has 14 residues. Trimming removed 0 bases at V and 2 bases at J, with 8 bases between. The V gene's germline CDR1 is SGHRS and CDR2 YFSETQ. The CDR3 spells CASSLGTAQETQYF. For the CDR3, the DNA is TGCGCCAGCAGCTTGGGGACAGCGCAAGAGACCCAGTACTTC.

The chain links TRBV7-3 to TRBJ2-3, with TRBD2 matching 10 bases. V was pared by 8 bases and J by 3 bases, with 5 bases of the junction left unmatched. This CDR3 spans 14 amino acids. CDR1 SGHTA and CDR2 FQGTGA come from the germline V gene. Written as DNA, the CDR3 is TGTGCCAGCCGTCTAGCGGGAGATACAGATACGCAGTATTTT. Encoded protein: CASRLAGDTDTQYF.

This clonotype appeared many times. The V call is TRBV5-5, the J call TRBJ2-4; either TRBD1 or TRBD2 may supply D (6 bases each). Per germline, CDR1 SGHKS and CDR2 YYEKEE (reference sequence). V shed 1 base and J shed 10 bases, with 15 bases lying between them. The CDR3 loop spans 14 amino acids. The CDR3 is CASSLRTAGRIQYF. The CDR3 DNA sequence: TGTGCCAGCAGCTTGAGGACAGCGGGCAGAATTCAGTACTTC.

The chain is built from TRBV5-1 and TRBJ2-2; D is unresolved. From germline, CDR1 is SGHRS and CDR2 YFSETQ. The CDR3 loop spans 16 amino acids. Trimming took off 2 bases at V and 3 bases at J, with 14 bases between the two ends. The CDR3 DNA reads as TGCGCCAGCAGCTTATCCCGCCGACTGGACACCGGGGAGCTGTTTTTT. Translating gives CASSLSRRLDTGELFF.

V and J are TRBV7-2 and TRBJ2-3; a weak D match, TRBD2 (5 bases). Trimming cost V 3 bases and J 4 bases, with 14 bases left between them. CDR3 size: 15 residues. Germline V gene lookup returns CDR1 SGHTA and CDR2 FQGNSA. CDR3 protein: CASSFRKLDADTQYF. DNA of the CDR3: TGTGCCAGCAGCTTCAGGAAACTAGACGCAGATACGCAGTATTTT.

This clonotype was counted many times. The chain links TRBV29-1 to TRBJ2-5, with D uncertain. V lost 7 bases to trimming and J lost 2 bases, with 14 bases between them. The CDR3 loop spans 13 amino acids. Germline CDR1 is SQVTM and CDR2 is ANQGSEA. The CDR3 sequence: CSGRPSPQETQYF. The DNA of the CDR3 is TGCAGCGGGAGACCGTCGCCTCAAGAGACCCAGTACTTC.

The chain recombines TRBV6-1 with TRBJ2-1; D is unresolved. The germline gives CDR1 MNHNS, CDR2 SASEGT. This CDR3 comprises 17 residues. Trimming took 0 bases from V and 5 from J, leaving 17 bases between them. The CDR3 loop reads CASSEALSQVGNNEQFF. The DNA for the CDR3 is TGTGCCAGCAGTGAAGCGTTGTCACAAGTGGGGAACAATGAGCAGTTCTTC.

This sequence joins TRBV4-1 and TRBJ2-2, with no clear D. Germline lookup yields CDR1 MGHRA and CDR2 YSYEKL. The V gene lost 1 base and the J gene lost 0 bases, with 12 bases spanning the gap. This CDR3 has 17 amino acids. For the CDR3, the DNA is TGCGCCAGCAGCCAAGCGGTGTATGGAACGAACACCGGGGAGCTGTTTTTT. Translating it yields CASSQAVYGTNTGELFF.